A single sample gave rise to the 17 T cell receptor beta chains below, sequenced in a study of Ad26.COV2.S vaccination and SARS-CoV-2 variants. Treatment defined: approximately 18 received Ad26.COV2.S at low or high dose, single or two shots; several received placebo; per-sample allocation not given. Day 63 following the first vaccine or placebo injection was when the samples were taken. Libraries were prepared by immunoSEQ multiplex PCR; TCRdb keeps only in-frame clonotypes and omits some of them. The top ten hold 9.5% to 12% of the sample, which has roughly 350,000 clones, about 86% seen once. The material was peripheral blood, obtained in a trial of Ad26.COV2.S vaccine versus placebo. All receptors come from a person aged 18-65 years who received the Ad26.COV2.S COVID-19 vaccine or a placebo.

The rearrangement uses TRBV5-1 and TRBJ2-5; 10 bases align to TRBD2. After removal of 1 base from V and 4 bases from J, the junction contained 4 bases not matched to a gene. The CDR3 extends over 15 amino acids. CDR1 SGHRS and CDR2 YFSETQ come from the germline V gene. The CDR3 DNA reads TGCGCCAGCAGCTTGCTTCTAGCGGGAGTAGAGACCCAGTACTTC. Protein product: CASSLLLAGVETQYF.

The J gene is TRBJ2-7, the V gene TRBV5-1, with 9 positions matching TRBD1. This CDR3 spans 14 amino acids. V lost 5 bases to trimming and J lost 5 bases; unmatched junction nucleotides: 8. Germline assignment: CDR1 SGHRS and CDR2 YFSETQ. The chain's CDR3 is CASREGTGSHEQYF. For the CDR3, the DNA is TGCGCCAGCAGGGAAGGGACAGGGAGCCACGAGCAGTACTTC. Drawing the rest from reference TRBV5-1 and TRBJ2-7, the complete variable domain is KAGVTQTPRYLIKTRGQQVTLSCSPISGHRSVSWYQQTPGQGLQFLFEYFSETQRNKGNFPGRFSGRQFSNSRSEMNVSTLELGDSALYLCASREGTGSHEQYFGPGTRLTVT.

The chain carries TRBV19 and TRBJ1-1; D might be TRBD1 (5 bases). The V gene's germline CDR1 is LNHDA and CDR2 SQIVND (reference sequence). Trimming stripped 3 bases from V and 0 bases from J, with 11 bases between. CDR3 size: 15 residues. CDR3 residues: CASSIGAGMNTEAFF. CDR3 in DNA: TGTGCCAGTAGTATTGGGGCAGGGATGAACACTGAAGCTTTCTTT.

The V gene is TRBV19, the J gene TRBJ1-2, with D maybe TRBD1 (6 bases). Per germline, CDR1 LNHDA and CDR2 SQIVND (reference sequence). V was cut by 3 bases and J by 3 bases, with 14 bases left in between. This CDR3 spans 15 amino acids. CDR3 residues: CASSIYTGLDYGYTF. The CDR3 nucleotides read TGTGCCAGTAGTATTTATACAGGGCTCGACTATGGCTACACCTTC.

The chain is built from TRBV6-5 and TRBJ2-2; tentative D call: TRBD2 (6 bases). CDR1 and CDR2 from the germline V gene are MNHEY and SVGAGI. V was cut by 4 bases and J by 0 bases, with 9 bases left in between. The CDR3 runs to 15 residues. CDR3 bases: TGTGCCAGCAGTTGGGACTCTTCGAACACCGGGGAGCTGTTTTTT. Residues: CASSWDSSNTGELFF.

The genes are TRBV6-2 or TRBV6-3 and TRBJ2-3; 7 bases agree with TRBD2. Germline CDR1 and CDR2: MNHEY and SVGEGT. The CDR3 length is 15 residues. The V segment lost 0 bases and the J segment 3 bases; nucleotides outside the gene matches: 3. CDR3 bases: TGTGCCAGCAGTTACTCGTCTAGCGGTACAGATACGCAGTATTTT. This sequence encodes CASSYSSSGTDTQYF.

The rearrangement joins TRBV7-9 to TRBJ2-2; the D is unclear. Germline V lookup: CDR1 SEHNR, CDR2 FQNEAQ (reference sequence). The CDR3 consists of 14 residues. V lost 1 base, J lost 5 bases, and 8 bases lay in between. CDR3 sequence: CASSLELGTGELFF. The CDR3 nucleotides are TGTGCCAGCAGCTTAGAATTGGGGACCGGGGAGCTGTTTTTT. The full variable domain, its missing parts supplied by reference TRBV7-9 and TRBJ2-2, is DTGVSQNPRHKITKRGQNVTFRCDPISEHNRLYWYRQTLGQGPEFLTYFQNEAQLEKSRLLSDRFSAERPKGSFSTLEIQRTEQGDSAMYLCASSLELGTGELFFGEGSRLTVL.

This clone was seen only once. CDR3 DNA: TGTGCCAGTAGTCCTCGGGACGGCCTCTCTACCCAGTACTTC. Translating it yields CASSPRDGLSTQYF. This chain connects TRBV19 to TRBJ2-5, with D possibly being TRBD1 or TRBD2 (5 bases each). Germline assignment: CDR1 LNHDA and CDR2 SQIVND (reference sequence). The CDR3 is made up of 14 amino acids. The V and J ends lost 5 bases and 8 bases respectively, with 18 bases between them. The complete variable domain, with remaining parts taken from reference TRBV19 and TRBJ2-5, reads DGGITQSPKYLFRKEGQNVTLSCEQNLNHDAMYWYRQDPGQGLRLIYYSQIVNDFQKGDIAEGYSVSREKKESFPLTVTSAQKNPTAFYLCASSPRDGLSTQYFGPGTRLLVL.

The chain combines TRBV7-2 with TRBJ2-3; 10 bases line up with TRBD2. This CDR3 comprises 17 residues. The germline V gene encodes CDR1 SGHTA and CDR2 FQGNSA. Unmatched junction bases numbered 7, after V lost 0 bases and J lost 4 bases. DNA for the CDR3: TGTGCCAGCAGCTTAGCGGCTAGCGGGAGTGGGGCAGATACGCAGTATTTT. It encodes CASSLAASGSGADTQYF.

The chain is built from TRBV20-1 and TRBJ2-5, with D maybe TRBD1 (6 bases). The V end lost 3 bases, the J end lost 5 bases, and 13 bases lay between the germline ends. Germline V gene data show CDR1 as DFQATT and CDR2 as SNEGSKA (reference sequence). CDR3 length: 13 residues. The CDR3 sequence: CSASSAGVETQYF. For the CDR3, the DNA is TGCAGTGCTAGTAGTGCAGGGGTGGAGACCCAGTACTTC.

The J gene is TRBJ1-5, the V gene TRBV5-3; the D is unclear. TRBV5-3 is annotated as an ORF whose role is uncertain. V lost 2 bases, J lost 7 bases, and 22 bases lay in between. The length of the CDR3 is 17 residues. CDR3 region: CARSFSPGAHAVQPQHF. DNA of the CDR3: TGTGCCAGAAGCTTTAGTCCGGGCGCGCACGCTGTGCAGCCCCAGCATTTT.

The chain employs TRBV3-1 (or the pseudogene TRBV3-2) and TRBJ1-2; perhaps TRBD1 as D (6 bases). Between the trimmed V and J ends, which lost 5 bases and 8 bases, there was a span of 21 bases. Looked up from germline, CDR1 is LGHDT and CDR2 is YNNKEL (reference sequence). The CDR3 is 15 residues long. As DNA, the CDR3 is TGTGCCAGCAGCAAACGGGACACCCTAAAGGGAGGCTACACCTTC. Protein: CASSKRDTLKGGYTF.

The V call is TRBV5-1, the J call TRBJ2-7; possible D gene TRBD2, 6 bases. Looked up from germline, CDR1 is SGHRS and CDR2 is YFSETQ. This CDR3 is 15 amino acids long. V lost 3 bases and J 3 bases, leaving 16 bases between the germline ends. CDR3 DNA: TGCGCCAGCAGCTACGGACGGAGGGGTATCTACGAGCAGTACTTC. This translates into CASSYGRRGIYEQYF.

This rearrangement joins TRBV4-2 to TRBJ1-1; a possible D gene is TRBD1 (6 bases). The CDR3 length is 14 residues. In germline, CDR1 is LGHNA, CDR2 YNFKEQ. The V end lost 0 bases, the J end lost 4 bases, and 9 bases lay between the germline ends. The CDR3: CASSQDLGGTEAFF. CDR3 DNA: TGTGCCAGCAGCCAAGATCTAGGGGGCACTGAAGCTTTCTTT.

This clone appeared a single time. V and J are TRBV4-3 and TRBJ1-1; D is undetermined. The V end lost 3 bases, the J end lost 4 bases, and 12 bases lay between the germline ends. Germline CDR1 and CDR2: LGHNA and YSLEER. The CDR3 covers 14 residues. The CDR3: CASSQGPWGTEAFF. Here the CDR3 DNA reads TGCGCCAGCAGCCAGGGTCCCTGGGGCACTGAAGCTTTCTTT.

V usage is TRBV27 and J usage is TRBJ2-1; 10 bases match TRBD2. The CDR3 contains 15 residues. The V segment lost 5 bases and the J segment 6 bases; nucleotides outside the gene matches: 7. CDR1 is MNHEY, CDR2 SMNVEV, per germline (reference sequence). CDR3 nucleotides: TGTGCCAGCAGTCCAAGACTAGCGGGTTCCAATGAGCAGTTCTTC. It codes for CASSPRLAGSNEQFF.

The rearrangement joins TRBV6-4 to TRBJ2-1; TRBD2 matches 7 bases. The germline V gene encodes CDR1 MRHNA and CDR2 SNTAGT. CDR3 length: 16 amino acids. The V segment lost 0 bases and the J segment 9 bases; nucleotides outside the gene matches: 11. CDR3 sequence reads: CASSDSSVGGLPEQFF. In nucleotides, the CDR3 is TGTGCCAGCAGTGACTCGTCCGTGGGAGGGCTTCCTGAGCAGTTCTTC.